These 30 T cell receptor beta chains share one sample of origin, sequenced in a study of T-cell reconstitution after alpha-beta-depleted transplantation in children. The authors prepared the TCRbeta library with unique molecular identifiers. MiXCR, applied by TCRdb to the PCR reads, yields one record per CDR3 protein. This table has some 840,000 distinct CDR3 sequences, approximately 15% appearing once. The sequencing here drew on PBMCs, mostly from graft donor cells, taken 360 days after TCRalphabeta/CD19-depleted stem cell transplant. All receptors come from a male patient younger than 18 who had a stem cell transplant for acute lymphoblastic leukemia, so the T cells may come from the graft donor.

This clonotype was observed many times. V is TRBV2 and J is TRBJ1-1; TRBD1 might be the D (5 bases). CDR1 is SNHLY, CDR2 FYNNEI, per germline. The CDR3 totals 14 residues. Between the trimmed V and J ends, which lost 8 bases and 5 bases, there was a span of 18 bases. In DNA form, the CDR3 reads TGTGCCAGCGGAGACCAGGGCAGGGTTACTGAAGCTTTCTTT. It translates to CASGDQGRVTEAFF.

V and J are TRBV19 and TRBJ2-1; 7 bases are a match to TRBD2. Germline lookup yields CDR1 LNHDA and CDR2 SQIVND (reference sequence). With V trimmed by 5 bases and J by 5 bases, 3 bases remained unmatched. CDR3 length equals 13 residues. CDR3: CASSPSGHNEQFF. The CDR3 DNA sequence: TGTGCCAGTAGTCCTAGCGGCCACAATGAGCAGTTCTTC.

The chain employs TRBV9 and TRBJ2-2; the D gene is possibly TRBD1 (6 bases). The germline gives CDR1 SGDLS, CDR2 YYNGEE. Trimming removed 3 bases at V and 4 bases at J, with 16 bases between. The CDR3 length is 16 residues. CDR3: CASSAVTGTTTGELFF. CDR3 bases: TGTGCCAGCAGCGCCGTTACCGGGACAACCACCGGGGAGCTGTTTTTT.

A few counts support this clonotype. This rearrangement joins TRBV12-3 or TRBV12-4 to TRBJ1-3; a possible D gene is TRBD1 (5 bases). Trimming stripped 4 bases from V and 1 base from J, with 14 bases between. This CDR3 has 16 amino acids. As DNA, the CDR3 is TGTGCCAGCAGTTATGATACAGGCCTTTCTGGAAACACCATATATTTT. Protein product: CASSYDTGLSGNTIYF.

This chain joins TRBV7-2 and TRBJ2-5; 9 nucleotides line up with TRBD2. CDR1 SGHTA and CDR2 FQGNSA come from the germline V gene. V dropped 1 base and J dropped 0; count of bases not matched to a gene: 6. CDR3 length: 17 residues. The CDR3 loop is CASSLGGLAGYQETQYF. CDR3 DNA: TGTGCCAGCAGCTTAGGTGGGCTAGCGGGATACCAAGAGACCCAGTACTTC.

V gene TRBV28 combines with J gene TRBJ2-5; tentatively, D is TRBD2 (5 bases). Germline CDR1 and CDR2: MDHEN and SYDVKM. The CDR3 has 16 residues. V was pared by 1 base and J by 4 bases, with 16 bases between. The CDR3 DNA is TGTGCCAGCAGTTTATTATACCCGGTCGGAGGAGAGACCCAGTACTTC. It encodes CASSLLYPVGGETQYF.

This clonotype was counted only a few times. The chain recombines TRBV25-1 with TRBJ1-5; tentative D call: TRBD1 (6 bases). The germline V gene encodes CDR1 MGHDK and CDR2 SYGVNS. The V and J ends lost 5 bases and 3 bases respectively, with 14 bases between them. CDR3 length equals 15 residues. Written as DNA, the CDR3 is TGTGCCAGCAGTCCCCAGGGGCAGGCCAATCAGCCCCAGCATTTT. Its protein product is CASSPQGQANQPQHF.

In its sample, this clonotype was seen many times. The CDR3 DNA follows: TGCAGTGCTAGAGATCTCTCTCTAGCATCCACCGAGCAGTACTTC. This codes for CSARDLSLASTEQYF. This chain joins TRBV20-1 and TRBJ2-7, with D perhaps TRBD2 (5 bases). The CDR3 has 15 amino acids. V shed 0 bases and J shed 6 bases, with 18 bases lying between them. Per germline, CDR1 DFQATT and CDR2 SNEGSKA (reference sequence).

This chain joins TRBV15 and TRBJ2-4, with unresolved D. V was clipped by 1 base and J by 8 bases, with 18 bases between them. Per germline, CDR1 LNHNV and CDR2 YYDKDF (reference sequence). The CDR3 is 16 amino acids. The CDR3 spells CATSRVRAVRFDIQYF. CDR3 DNA sequence: TGTGCCACCAGCAGAGTACGGGCCGTTCGATTTGACATTCAGTACTTC.

The V gene is TRBV20-1, the J gene TRBJ2-7; 9 positions agree with TRBD1. This CDR3 has 14 residues. With 5 bases clipped from V and 5 bases from J, the junction kept 10 bases outside the gene matches. Germline V lookup: CDR1 DFQATT, CDR2 SNEGSKA (reference sequence). This CDR3 reads CSAWTGALRDEQYF. CDR3 nucleotide sequence: TGCAGTGCTTGGACAGGGGCCCTCAGGGACGAGCAGTACTTC.

This clonotype was seen only a few times. The junction shows a germline mismatch at one end, possibly a read error. The J gene is TRBJ2-2, the V gene TRBV7-9; maybe TRBD2 (6 bases). Germline loops: CDR1 SEHNR, CDR2 FQNEAQ (reference sequence). The length of the CDR3 is 11 residues. In DNA form, the CDR3 reads TGCCGCGGAGGGGCGACCGGGGAGCTGTTTTTT. Its protein product is CRGGATGELFF.

The chain carries TRBV28 and TRBJ1-5; no definite D call. Germline loops: CDR1 MDHEN, CDR2 SYDVKM. This CDR3 is 16 amino acids long. Deletions cut 3 bases from V and 0 bases from J, with 12 bases between. In DNA, the CDR3 is TGTGCCAGCAGTTTCCTAAGAGCTTATAGCAATCAGCCCCAGCATTTT. It is translated as CASSFLRAYSNQPQHF.

The rearrangement joins TRBV18 to TRBJ1-3, with D perhaps TRBD1 (5 bases). The CDR3 loop spans 15 amino acids. CDR1 and CDR2 (germline): KGHSH, LQKENI. Trimming removed 6 bases from V and 5 bases from J, with 17 bases in between. CDR3 coding DNA: TGTGCCAGCTCGCCCCCGACAGAGCTCCGAAACACCATATATTTT. It codes for CASSPPTELRNTIYF.

This chain connects TRBV7-9 to TRBJ1-2; 7 bases line up with TRBD1. The ends lost 7 bases at V and 5 bases at J; junction bases unmatched: 10. This CDR3 has 14 residues. Germline V gene sequence: CDR1 SEHNR, CDR2 FQNEAQ (reference sequence). CDR3 protein: CASTRRGQSYGYTF. The CDR3 DNA follows: TGTGCCAGCACAAGAAGGGGACAGTCGTATGGCTACACCTTC.

This chain uses TRBV6-5 with TRBJ1-4; 7 bases line up with TRBD1. Per germline, CDR1 MNHEY and CDR2 SVGAGI. CDR3 size: 13 residues. The trim removed 6 bases at V and 7 bases at J, leaving 5 bases unmatched. This CDR3 reads CASRRQGSEKLFF. The CDR3, as DNA: TGTGCCAGCAGGAGACAGGGTAGTGAAAAACTGTTTTTT.

This clonotype has a handful of counts. This chain links TRBV29-1 with TRBJ2-1; D possibly matches TRBD1 or TRBD2 (5 bases each). From germline, CDR1 is SQVTM and CDR2 ANQGSEA. V lost 7 bases and J lost 4, with 11 bases in between. The CDR3 is made up of 12 amino acids. The CDR3 reads CSATGAYNEQFF. CDR3 nucleotides: TGCAGCGCCACCGGGGCTTACAATGAGCAGTTCTTC.

This clonotype was recorded at least ten times. V usage is TRBV27 and J usage is TRBJ2-7; TRBD1 matches at 10 bases. With V trimmed by 3 bases and J by 5 bases, 7 bases remained unmatched. Germline CDR1 reads MNHEY; CDR2 reads SMNVEV (reference sequence). The CDR3 contains 15 residues. CDR3 nucleotides: TGTGCCAGCAGTTTGGCGGGACAGGGGTTGAACGAGCAGTACTTC. This encodes CASSLAGQGLNEQYF.

At least ten counts were recorded for this clonotype. The genes are TRBV9 and TRBJ2-7, with 9 bases that match TRBD1. The CDR3 has 15 residues. Germline CDR1 and CDR2: SGDLS and YYNGEE. Trimming removed 3 bases from V and 3 bases from J; junction bases left unmatched: 7. The DNA for the CDR3 is TGTGCCAGCAGCGAAGGACAGGGGTCAATCTACGAGCAGTACTTC. Translated, it gives CASSEGQGSIYEQYF.

This clonotype has just a few counts. The chain has TRBV20-1 and TRBJ2-7; possibly TRBD1 or TRBD2 for D (6 bases each). Trimming stripped 0 bases from V and 0 bases from J, with 12 bases between. The CDR3 totals 15 residues. Germline V gene sequence: CDR1 DFQATT, CDR2 SNEGSKA (reference sequence). CDR3 sequence reads: CSAREYGGGSYEQYF. As DNA, the CDR3 is TGCAGTGCTAGAGAGTACGGAGGGGGCTCCTACGAGCAGTACTTC.

This clonotype was detected a few times. The rearrangement links TRBV4-1 to TRBJ1-4; D not resolved. This CDR3 has 13 amino acids. Germline CDR1 is MGHRA and CDR2 is YSYEKL. Trimming removed 4 bases from V and 11 bases from J, with 14 bases in between. CDR3 nucleotide sequence: TGCGCCAGCAGCCCCATCGAGTTGAGGAAACTGTTTTTT. This sequence encodes CASSPIELRKLFF.

In its sample, this clonotype was seen a few times. V and J are TRBV24-1 and TRBJ1-2; no firm D call. With 4 bases removed from V and 8 bases from J, the gap between germline ends came to 13 bases. CDR3 size: 13 residues. Looked up from germline, CDR1 is KGHDR and CDR2 is SFDVKD. The chain's CDR3 is CATSDTRNRGYTF. The CDR3 DNA follows: TGTGCCACCAGTGACACGCGGAATCGGGGCTACACCTTC.

Only one count was recorded for this clonotype. Being one base from a much bigger clone, this may be a read error. The V call is TRBV3-1, the J call TRBJ2-2; D call uncertain. Germline CDR1 reads LGHDT; CDR2 reads YNNKEL (reference sequence). CDR3 size: 15 residues. As DNA, the CDR3 is TGTGCCGGCAGCCCAACACGTGTACGGACCGGGGAGCTGTTTTTT. Its protein is CAGSPTRVRTGELFF. Filled out from reference TRBV3-1 and TRBJ2-2, the complete variable domain reads DTAVSQTPKYLVTQMGNDKSIKCEQNLGHDTMYWYKQDSKKFLKIMFSYNNKELIINETVPNRFSPKSPDKAHLNLHINSLELGDSAVYFCAGSPTRVRTGELFFGEGSRLTVL.

The rearrangement links TRBV5-1 to TRBJ2-1; D tentatively fits TRBD1 or TRBD2 (5 bases each). Germline CDR1 is SGHRS and CDR2 is YFSETQ. The CDR3 is made up of 14 amino acids. V lost 4 bases and J lost 5, with 13 bases in between. The CDR3 is CASSVTGTHNEQFF. The CDR3, as DNA: TGCGCCAGCAGCGTAACCGGGACCCACAATGAGCAGTTCTTC.

The gene calls are TRBV5-5 and TRBJ1-6; 7 bases map to TRBD1. The CDR3 has 17 amino acids. Germline V gene sequence: CDR1 SGHKS, CDR2 YYEKEE (reference sequence). J was trimmed by 7 bases and V by 2 bases; bases with no gene match: 12. CDR3 bases: TGTGCCAGCAGCTTTGGGGCGGAGGGGGCACCCAATTCACCCCTCCACTTT. The encoded protein is CASSFGAEGAPNSPLHF.

This chain uses TRBV5-4 with TRBJ1-1; no clear D. Germline lookup yields CDR1 SGHNT and CDR2 YYREEE (reference sequence). Between the trimmed V and J ends, which lost 9 bases and 3 bases, there was a span of 15 bases. The CDR3 contains 13 residues. CDR3: CAIKALKDTEAFF. In DNA, the CDR3 is TGTGCCATCAAGGCGCTCAAGGACACTGAAGCTTTCTTT.

Ten or more counts support this clonotype. The V and J genes are TRBV12-3 or TRBV12-4 and TRBJ2-7, with 7 positions matching TRBD1. The CDR3 totals 15 residues. V trimming: 6 bases; J trimming: 2 bases; junction bases outside the gene matches: 10. The CDR3 loop reads CASSFGTVQPYEQYF. The CDR3 DNA reads TGTGCCAGCAGCTTCGGGACAGTGCAACCCTACGAGCAGTACTTC.

The chain couples TRBV29-1 to TRBJ2-7; TRBD1 matches at 8 bases. Germline lookup yields CDR1 SQVTM and CDR2 ANQGSEA. J was trimmed by 5 bases and V by 6 bases; bases with no gene match: 9. This CDR3 contains 13 residues. The DNA of the CDR3 is TGCAGCGTAGCCCCCCGGACAGGGAACGAGCAGTACTTC. Translated: CSVAPRTGNEQYF.

The chain has TRBV12-3 or TRBV12-4 and TRBJ1-4; 7 positions match TRBD1. The CDR3 is made up of 16 amino acids. Trimming at V came to 6 bases and at J to 0 bases, leaving 7 bases not matched to a gene. This CDR3 reads CASRPQGTATNEKLFF. The CDR3 DNA reads TGTGCCAGCAGGCCACAGGGGACAGCAACTAATGAAAAACTGTTTTTT.

The chain combines TRBV5-8 with TRBJ1-5; TRBD1 is a possible D gene (6 bases). Germline CDR1 and CDR2: SGHTS and YDEGEE. Trimming pared 6 bases from V and 1 base from J, leaving 11 bases between. CDR3 length equals 14 residues. The chain's CDR3 is CASNRGGSNQPQHF. In DNA form, the CDR3 reads TGTGCCAGCAACCGGGGGGGCAGCAATCAGCCCCAGCATTTT.

The V gene is TRBV5-1, the J gene TRBJ1-1; 7 bases map to TRBD1. The ends lost 10 bases at V and 0 bases at J; junction bases unmatched: 12. The CDR3 has 15 amino acids. CDR1 and CDR2 (germline): SGHRS, YFSETQ. The CDR3 region is CAVRDSGGMNTEAFF. The DNA for the CDR3 is TGCGCCGTCAGGGATTCAGGGGGTATGAACACTGAAGCTTTCTTT.